This paragraph reports one T cell receptor beta chain. As yet, its antigen is unknown. V lost 4 bases to trimming and J lost 6 bases, with 21 bases between them. The CDR3 contains 16 residues. Germline CDR1 and CDR2: KGHSY and FQNENV. The data were taken from a study of cytomegalovirus exposure and HLA in healthy donors. Findings and limits, study-wide: CMV serostatus stood as the only immune exposure information on hand.

PCR involved 60 Vbeta and 13 Jbeta primers. Generated by immunoSEQ multiplex PCR, the TCRdb table keeps only in-frame clones and is missing some. The data contain fewer than 150,000 clones, about 78% of them singletons. Sequencing input: PBMCs. The receptor's source is a male donor in good health and CMV-seronegative. This chain links TRBV16 with TRBJ1-2, with D maybe TRBD1 (5 bases). CDR3 residues: CASSPDETGGTNGYTF. In DNA, the CDR3 is TGTGCCAGCAGCCCAGACGAAACGGGGGGGACGAATGGCTACACCTTC.